These 19 T cell receptor beta chains were all obtained from the same sample, sequenced in a study of cytomegalovirus exposure and HLA in healthy donors. Libraries were prepared by immunoSEQ multiplex PCR; TCRdb keeps only in-frame clonotypes and omits some of them. The profile shows 200,000 to 300,000 clones, about 86% of them singletons. Sequencing used PBMCs. All receptors derive from a woman aged 25 to 39 in good health and CMV-seropositive.

The chain combines TRBV2 with TRBJ2-2; tentatively, D is TRBD1 (6 bases). Germline V gene data show CDR1 as SNHLY and CDR2 as FYNNEI. V shed 4 bases and J shed 3 bases, with 12 bases lying between them. This CDR3 has 15 residues. CDR3 bases: TGTGCCAGCAGTGGCAGGGGTTACGACACCGGGGAGCTGTTTTTT. Its protein product is CASSGRGYDTGELFF.

The chain is built from TRBV27 and TRBJ2-7; D gene uncertain. CDR1 is MNHEY and CDR2 is SMNVEV in the germline V gene (reference sequence). Trimming stripped 7 bases from V and 6 bases from J, with 16 bases between. The CDR3 length is 13 residues. CDR3 region: CASKLRGFGEQYF. The CDR3 region has the DNA TGTGCCAGCAAGTTACGTGGTTTCGGCGAGCAGTACTTC.

The rearrangement links TRBV15 to TRBJ1-5; the D gene is possibly TRBD1 (5 bases). CDR1 is LNHNV, CDR2 YYDKDF, per germline (reference sequence). The V end lost 0 bases, the J end lost 0 bases, and 12 bases lay between the germline ends. CDR3 length: 17 residues. The DNA for the CDR3 is TGTGCCACCAGCAGAGAGGGGCATCCTTATAGCAATCAGCCCCAGCATTTT. Protein sequence: CATSREGHPYSNQPQHF.

A few counts support this clone. The V and J genes are TRBV2 and TRBJ2-1, with D uncertain. The CDR3 totals 15 residues. Trimming cost V 1 base and J 9 bases, with 16 bases left between them. Germline loops: CDR1 SNHLY, CDR2 FYNNEI. The CDR3 DNA is TGTGCCAGCAGTGAAGGAGTAACCCTAGTTGGTGAGCAGTTCTTC. It encodes CASSEGVTLVGEQFF. The full variable domain, in which reference TRBV2 and TRBJ2-1 provide the parts outside the CDR3, is EPEVTQTPSHQVTQMGQEVILRCVPISNHLYFYWYRQILGQKVEFLVSFYNNEISEKSEIFDDQFSVERPDGSNFTLKIRSTKLEDSAMYFCASSEGVTLVGEQFFGPGTRLTVL.

The CDR3 sequence: CAISESRGGSHTQYF. CDR3 coding DNA: TGTGCCATCAGTGAGTCACGGGGAGGGAGTCATACGCAGTATTTT. The rearrangement joins TRBV10-3 to TRBJ2-3, with 7 bases fitting TRBD2. Germline V gene sequence: CDR1 ENHRY, CDR2 SYGVKD. J gave up 7 bases and V 0 bases, and 7 bases lay outside the gene matches. CDR3 length equals 15 residues.

The genes are TRBV5-6 and TRBJ2-7; 7 bases fit TRBD2. The CDR3 extends over 15 amino acids. Germline lookup yields CDR1 SGHDT and CDR2 YYEEEE. After removal of 4 bases from V and 5 bases from J, the junction contained 12 bases not matched to a gene. The CDR3 protein is CASSRLGAGSHEQYF. CDR3 in DNA: TGTGCCAGCAGCCGTCTTGGAGCGGGATCCCACGAGCAGTACTTC.

The rearrangement links TRBV5-1 to TRBJ1-5; D gene ambiguous. Germline V lookup: CDR1 SGHRS, CDR2 YFSETQ. V gave up 1 base and J gave up 8 bases, with 16 bases separating them. The CDR3 extends over 15 amino acids. CDR3 amino acids: CASSLSDGLVEPQHF. In nucleotides, the CDR3 is TGCGCCAGCAGCTTGTCCGACGGTCTAGTGGAGCCCCAGCATTTT.

The J gene is TRBJ2-3, the V gene TRBV6-1, with 14 nucleotides matching TRBD2. The V and J ends lost 5 bases and 8 bases, in that order; junction bases with no gene match: 6. This CDR3 is built from 15 residues. Germline V gene data show CDR1 as MNHNS and CDR2 as SASEGT. The CDR3 nucleotides are TGTGCCAGCAGTCAGGGACTAGCGGGAGTAGGTACGCAGTATTTT. It specifies CASSQGLAGVGTQYF.

V and J are TRBV28 and TRBJ1-1; a possible D gene is TRBD1 (5 bases). Trimming shortened V by 4 bases and J by 5 bases, and 14 bases separated the two germline ends. Germline values: CDR1 MDHEN, CDR2 SYDVKM. The CDR3 consists of 14 residues. CDR3 bases: TGTGCCAGCAGTTCTTATGGGGGGGGAACTGAAGCTTTCTTT. This gives the protein CASSSYGGGTEAFF.

The chain couples TRBV18 to TRBJ2-7, with D possibly TRBD1 on 5 matching bases. The V gene lost 0 bases and the J gene lost 3 bases, with 6 bases spanning the gap. CDR1 is KGHSH, CDR2 LQKENI, per germline. The CDR3 contains 13 residues. CDR3 loop: CASSPPTVYEQYF. CDR3 in DNA: TGTGCCAGCTCACCACCGACAGTCTACGAGCAGTACTTC.

The chain joins TRBV5-1 to TRBJ1-1; weak D call: TRBD1 (5 bases). The CDR3 consists of 14 residues. The V and J ends lost 3 bases and 1 base respectively, with 10 bases between them. Germline assignment: CDR1 SGHRS and CDR2 YFSETQ. The CDR3 loop reads CASSYQTENTEAFF. The CDR3 DNA reads TGCGCCAGCAGCTACCAGACAGAGAACACTGAAGCTTTCTTT. Based on the CDR3 plus reference TRBV5-1 and TRBJ1-1, the full variable domain is KAGVTQTPRYLIKTRGQQVTLSCSPISGHRSVSWYQQTPGQGLQFLFEYFSETQRNKGNFPGRFSGRQFSNSRSEMNVSTLELGDSALYLCASSYQTENTEAFFGQGTRLTVV.

The chain carries TRBV6-5 and TRBJ2-7; 7 positions agree with TRBD2. J gave up 5 bases and V 4 bases, and 8 bases lay outside the gene matches. The CDR3 length is 14 residues. CDR1 is MNHEY and CDR2 is SVGAGI in the germline V gene. The DNA of the CDR3 is TGTGCCAGCAGTTGGAACCGGGACTATCACGAGCAGTACTTC. Residues: CASSWNRDYHEQYF.

V gene TRBV14 combines with J gene TRBJ1-1; D call uncertain. CDR1 and CDR2 (germline): SGHDN, FVKESK. With 1 base removed from V and 7 bases from J, the gap between germline ends came to 7 bases. The CDR3 is 12 amino acids. Written as DNA, the CDR3 is TGTGCCAGCAGCCAAGTTAGCGATGAAGCTTTCTTT. Protein product: CASSQVSDEAFF.

CDR3 nucleotide sequence: TGCGCCAGCAGCGGGACTAGCGGGATTACAGATACGCAGTATTTT. Translation gives CASSGTSGITDTQYF. The chain uses TRBV5-1 and TRBJ2-3; TRBD2 matches at 13 bases. CDR3 length: 15 residues. Trimming took 4 bases from V and 3 from J; bases not matched to a gene: 2. The germline CDR1 and CDR2 sequences are SGHRS and YFSETQ.

The chain links TRBV27 to TRBJ2-7; 11 bases align to TRBD2. After removal of 5 bases from V and 2 bases from J, the junction contained 2 bases not matched to a gene. CDR1 MNHEY and CDR2 SMNVEV come from the germline V gene (reference sequence). The CDR3 has 14 amino acids. As DNA, the CDR3 is TGTGCCAGCAGTATAGCGGGAGGGCCCTACGAGCAGTACTTC. Translating gives CASSIAGGPYEQYF.

This chain joins TRBV13 and TRBJ2-3; 10 nucleotides line up with TRBD1. CDR3 length: 15 amino acids. Germline-derived CDR1 and CDR2 are PRHDT and FYEKMQ (reference sequence). The junction had 3 bases not matched to a gene; V was cut back by 5 bases and J by 1 base. The CDR3 nucleotides read TGTGCCAGCAGCGACAGGGGGCGGCGCACAGATACGCAGTATTTT. As protein: CASSDRGRRTDTQYF.

The chain uses TRBV7-9 and TRBJ1-5; TRBD1 matches at 9 bases. The CDR3 consists of 15 residues. Germline CDR1 reads SEHNR; CDR2 reads FQNEAQ (reference sequence). After removal of 5 bases from V and 5 bases from J, the junction contained 7 bases not matched to a gene. CDR3 loop: CASSPGQGLDQPQHF. The DNA of the CDR3 is TGTGCCAGCAGCCCGGGACAGGGTCTGGATCAGCCCCAGCATTTT.

V is TRBV19 and J is TRBJ2-1; 10 nucleotides align to TRBD2. Trimming cost V 1 base and J 4 bases; bases outside gene matches: 16. The CDR3 is 20 residues long. Germline lookup yields CDR1 LNHDA and CDR2 SQIVND (reference sequence). In DNA, the CDR3 is TGTGCCAGTAGTATAGGCCCAACTAGCGGGAATGTGATGGGGTACAATGAGCAGTTCTTC. It encodes CASSIGPTSGNVMGYNEQFF.

This rearrangement joins TRBV11-3 to TRBJ2-5, with D hard to call. This CDR3 has 13 amino acids. V lost 6 bases to trimming and J lost 2 bases, with 10 bases between them. Germline CDR1 reads SGHNT; CDR2 reads YENEEA. The CDR3 here is CASSHRRQETQYF. For the CDR3, the DNA is TGTGCCAGCAGTCATCGGCGGCAAGAGACCCAGTACTTC.